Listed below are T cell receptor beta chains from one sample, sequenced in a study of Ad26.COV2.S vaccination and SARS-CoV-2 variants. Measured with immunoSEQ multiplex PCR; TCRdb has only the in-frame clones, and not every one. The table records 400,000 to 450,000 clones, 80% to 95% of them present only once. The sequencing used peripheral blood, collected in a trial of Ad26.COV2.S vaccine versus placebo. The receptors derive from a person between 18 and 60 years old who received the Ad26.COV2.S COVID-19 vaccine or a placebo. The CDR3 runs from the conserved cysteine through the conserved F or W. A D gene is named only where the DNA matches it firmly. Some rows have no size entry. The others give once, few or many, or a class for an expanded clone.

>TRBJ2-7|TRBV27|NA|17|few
CASSFSAFRRNFDEQYF
TGTGCCAGCAGTTTCTCGGCCTTTAGAAGGAATTTTGACGAGCAGTACTTC
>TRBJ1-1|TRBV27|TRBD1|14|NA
CASTGQGRNTEAFF
TGTGCCAGCACCGGACAGGGTAGGAACACTGAAGCTTTCTTT
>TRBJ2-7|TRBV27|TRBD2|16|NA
CASSLRAGTNSYEQYF
TGTGCCAGCAGTTTGAGAGCCGGGACTAACTCCTACGAGCAGTACTTC
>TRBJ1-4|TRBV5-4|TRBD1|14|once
CASSRDREGEKLFF
TGTGCCAGCAGCCGAGACAGGGAGGGCGAAAAACTGTTTTTT
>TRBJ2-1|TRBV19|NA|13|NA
CASSADAYNEQFF
TGTGCCAGTAGCGCCGACGCTTACAATGAGCAGTTCTTC
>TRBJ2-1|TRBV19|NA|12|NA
CATSVGTGEQFF
TGTGCCACTTCCGTGGGTACGGGTGAGCAGTTCTTC
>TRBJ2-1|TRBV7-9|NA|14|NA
CASSLAHPVNEQFF
TGTGCCAGCAGCTTAGCGCATCCTGTCAATGAGCAGTTCTTC
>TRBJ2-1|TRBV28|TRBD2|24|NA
CASSSPYPGPAELGREMVHNEQFF
TGTGCCAGCAGTTCCCCATACCCGGGACCGGCCGAATTGGGGCGGGAGATGGTCCACAATGAGCAGTTCTTC
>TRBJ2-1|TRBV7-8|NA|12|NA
CASSFDYNEQFF
TGTGCCAGCAGCTTCGACTACAATGAGCAGTTCTTC
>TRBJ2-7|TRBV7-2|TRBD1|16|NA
CASSLPRGTASYEQYF
TGTGCCAGCAGCTTACCTAGAGGGACAGCCTCCTACGAGCAGTACTTC
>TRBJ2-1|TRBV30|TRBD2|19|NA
CASRGTGLAGGPTYNEQFF
TGTGCCTCGCGCGGAACGGGACTAGCGGGAGGGCCTACCTACAATGAGCAGTTCTTC
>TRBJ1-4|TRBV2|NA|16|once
CASTTRRVDGGEKLFF
TGTGCCAGCACCACCCGTCGGGTTGATGGTGGTGAAAAACTGTTTTTT
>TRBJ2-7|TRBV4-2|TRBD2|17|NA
CASSQGLAGGPGYEQYF
TGTGCCAGCAGCCAAGGGCTAGCGGGAGGCCCCGGCTACGAGCAGTACTTC
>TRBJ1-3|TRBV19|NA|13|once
CASSISTGNTIYF
TGTGCCAGTAGTATCTCGACTGGAAACACCATATATTTT
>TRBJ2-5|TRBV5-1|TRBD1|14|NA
CASSSRDRQETQYF
TGCGCCAGCAGCTCCAGGGACAGGCAAGAGACCCAGTACTTC
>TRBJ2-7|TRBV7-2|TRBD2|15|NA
CASSPQLAGDDEQYF
TGTGCCAGCAGCCCTCAACTAGCGGGAGATGACGAGCAGTACTTC
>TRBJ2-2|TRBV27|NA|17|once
CASSLLIGTLGTGELFF
TGTGCCAGCAGTTTACTTATCGGGACACTAGGCACCGGGGAGCTGTTTTTT
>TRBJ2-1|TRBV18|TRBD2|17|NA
CASSRTSGVVSYNEQFF
TGTGCCAGCTCCCGGACTAGCGGGGTGGTCTCCTACAATGAGCAGTTCTTC
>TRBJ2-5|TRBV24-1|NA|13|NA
CATSDLIGETQYF
TGTGCCACCAGTGATTTGATAGGGGAGACCCAGTACTTC
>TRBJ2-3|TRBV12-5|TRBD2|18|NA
CASGSGMREGYSTDTQYF
TGTGCTAGTGGTTCCGGGATGAGGGAGGGGTATAGTACAGATACGCAGTATTTT
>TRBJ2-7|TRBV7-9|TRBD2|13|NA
CAGASGESYEQYF
TGTGCGGGAGCTAGCGGTGAATCCTACGAGCAGTACTTC
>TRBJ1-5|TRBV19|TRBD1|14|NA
CASSRGQGNQPQHF
TGTGCCAGTAGTAGGGGACAGGGGAATCAGCCCCAGCATTTT
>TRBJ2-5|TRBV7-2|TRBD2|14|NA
CASSPSGNQETQYF
TGTGCCAGCAGCCCTAGCGGGAACCAAGAGACCCAGTACTTC
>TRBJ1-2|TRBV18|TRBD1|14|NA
CASSPRVETGEYTF
TGTGCCAGCTCACCAAGGGTCGAAACAGGGGAGTACACCTTC
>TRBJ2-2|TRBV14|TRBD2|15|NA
CASRASGSLVGELFF
TGTGCCAGCAGGGCTAGCGGGAGTCTTGTCGGGGAGCTGTTTTTT
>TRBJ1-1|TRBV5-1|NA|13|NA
CASSLAGPLEAFF
TGCGCCAGCAGCTTGGCAGGGCCTCTTGAAGCTTTCTTT
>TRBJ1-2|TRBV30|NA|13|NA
CAWNAQGNYGYTF
TGTGCCTGGAATGCCCAGGGGAACTATGGCTACACCTTC
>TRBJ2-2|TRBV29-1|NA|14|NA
CSVVLAENTGELFF
TGCAGCGTTGTCTTAGCGGAGAACACCGGGGAGCTGTTTTTT
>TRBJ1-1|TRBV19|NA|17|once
CASSITPSGWLNTEAFF
TGTGCCAGTAGTATAACCCCTTCCGGATGGTTGAACACTGAAGCTTTCTTT
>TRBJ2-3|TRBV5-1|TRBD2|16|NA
CASSPGGGSGTDTQYF
TGCGCCAGCAGCCCGGGGGGGGGCTCTGGCACAGATACGCAGTATTTT
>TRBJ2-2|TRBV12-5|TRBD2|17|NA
CARRGEIAGLLGGELFF
TGTGCTAGACGGGGCGAGATAGCGGGATTGCTCGGCGGGGAGCTGTTTTTT
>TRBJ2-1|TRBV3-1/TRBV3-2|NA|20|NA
CASSQDFKSWARSSYNEQFF
TGTGCCAGCAGCCAAGATTTTAAGTCTTGGGCTAGGAGCTCCTACAATGAGCAGTTCTTC
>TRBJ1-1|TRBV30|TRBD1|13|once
CAWEGTGYTEAFF
TGTGCCTGGGAAGGGACAGGGTACACTGAAGCTTTCTTT
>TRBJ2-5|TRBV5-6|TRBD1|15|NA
CASSLPGQGMETQYF
TGTGCCAGCAGCCTCCCGGGACAGGGGATGGAGACCCAGTACTTC
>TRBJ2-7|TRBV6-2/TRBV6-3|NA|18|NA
CASSYSTRDYFLSYEQYF
TGTGCCAGCAGTTACTCGACCCGTGACTATTTCTTGTCCTACGAGCAGTACTTC
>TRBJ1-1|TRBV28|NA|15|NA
CASTSGGGADTEAFF
TGTGCCAGCACCTCTGGGGGGGGCGCGGACACTGAAGCTTTCTTT
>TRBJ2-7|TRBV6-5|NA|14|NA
CASRWTDSANEQYF
TGTGCCAGCAGGTGGACAGATTCCGCTAACGAGCAGTACTTC
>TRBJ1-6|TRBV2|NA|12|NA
CASKTVGSPLHF
TGTGCCAGCAAGACAGTGGGCTCACCCCTCCACTTT
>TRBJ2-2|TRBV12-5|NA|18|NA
CASGLVLGQERGTGELFF
TGTGCTAGTGGTTTGGTACTCGGGCAGGAACGAGGCACCGGGGAGCTGTTTTTT
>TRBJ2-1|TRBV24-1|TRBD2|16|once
CATSGTLLAGGGEQFF
TGTGCCACCAGTGGTACCCTACTAGCGGGAGGAGGTGAGCAGTTCTTC
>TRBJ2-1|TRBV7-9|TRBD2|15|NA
CASSLNSGPYNEQFF
TGTGCCAGCAGCTTGAATAGCGGGCCTTACAATGAGCAGTTCTTC
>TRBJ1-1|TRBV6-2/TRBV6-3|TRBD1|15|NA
CASSYLQGARTEAFF
TGTGCCAGCAGTTACCTTCAGGGGGCGCGCACTGAAGCTTTCTTT
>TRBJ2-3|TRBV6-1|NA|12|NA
CASSEAEDTQYF
TGTGCCAGCAGTGAAGCGGAAGATACGCAGTATTTT
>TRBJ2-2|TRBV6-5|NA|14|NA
CASSYSRYTGELFF
TGTGCCAGCAGTTACTCGAGGTACACCGGGGAGCTGTTTTTT
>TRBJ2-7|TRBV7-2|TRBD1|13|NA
CASSLGDRGEQYF
TGTGCCAGCAGCTTAGGGGACAGGGGCGAGCAGTACTTC
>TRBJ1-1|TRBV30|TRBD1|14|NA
CAWSRTVGQGEAFF
TGTGCCTGGAGCCGAACTGTAGGACAGGGGGAAGCTTTCTTT
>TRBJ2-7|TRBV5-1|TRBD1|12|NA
CASRTGIGEQYF
TGCGCCAGCAGGACAGGGATCGGCGAGCAGTACTTC
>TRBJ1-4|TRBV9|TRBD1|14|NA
CASSARGRGEKLFF
TGTGCCAGCAGCGCCAGGGGGAGGGGTGAAAAACTGTTTTTT
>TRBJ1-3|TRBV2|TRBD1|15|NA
CASSDGTGSGNTIYF
TGTGCCAGCAGCGACGGGACAGGCTCTGGAAACACCATATATTTT
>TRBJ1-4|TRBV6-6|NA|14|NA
CASSASQGGEKLFF
TGTGCCAGCAGTGCATCGCAGGGAGGTGAAAAACTGTTTTTT
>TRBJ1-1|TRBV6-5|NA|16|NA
CASSYSRAAANTEAFF
TGTGCCAGCAGTTACTCTAGGGCAGCCGCGAACACTGAAGCTTTCTTT